This is a list of T cell receptor beta chains from one sample in a study of molecular identifiers for immune sequencing clone quantification. Via MiXCR, TCRdb re-called the PCR reads, giving one row per CDR3 protein. The sample lists more than 450,000 distinct CDR3 sequences, 25% occurring once. Sequenced input: naive CD8+ T cells from blood, with Jurkat cell RNA spiked in. All receptors derive from a human donor in good health. Some libraries in this study had Jurkat cell RNA spiked in. The CDR3 runs from the conserved cysteine through the conserved F or W. Fields, in order: D gene, V gene, J gene, clone size, CDR3 DNA, CDR3 protein. A D gene is named only where the DNA matches it firmly. The size of a clone is reported for some rows only, either as once, few or many, or as a class for expanded clones.

-,TRBV9,TRBJ2-1,few,TGTGCCAGCAGCGGAGACGGGACCATCTACAATGAGCAGTTCTTC,CASSGDGTIYNEQFF
-,TRBV6-5,TRBJ2-7,-,TGTGCCAGCAGTTACGTCGGGATATCAAGCTACGAGCAGTACTTC,CASSYVGISSYEQYF
TRBD1,TRBV29-1,TRBJ2-4,many,TGCAGCGTTGAAGATTTGCAGGGGGCGGCCATTCAGTACTTC,CSVEDLQGAAIQYF
-,TRBV5-8,TRBJ1-4,many,TGTGCCAGCAGCCCCGGCCTTGATGAAAAACTGTTTTTT,CASSPGLDEKLFF
TRBD2,TRBV6-2/TRBV6-3,TRBJ2-3,-,TGTGCCAGCACCGAGGGACCAGCGGGGCCAGATACGCAGTATTTT,CASTEGPAGPDTQYF
TRBD2,TRBV20-1,TRBJ2-7,-,TGCAGTGCGATGAATAGCGGGGGATTCGACGAGCAGTACTTC,CSAMNSGGFDEQYF
TRBD2,TRBV7-9,TRBJ2-3,many,TGTGCCAGCCAAGCTTTGGTCGGGACGGGAGGGCCGGCAGATACGCAGTATTTT,CASQALVGTGGPADTQYF
TRBD1,TRBV12-3/TRBV12-4,TRBJ1-6,many,TGTGCCAGCAGCTCCGGGACAGTTAATTCACCCCTCCACTTT,CASSSGTVNSPLHF
TRBD2,TRBV12-3/TRBV12-4,TRBJ2-6,many,TGTGCCAGCAGGGGACGGACTAGCGATTACTCTGGGGCCAACGTCCTGACTTTC,CASRGRTSDYSGANVLTF
TRBD2,TRBV19,TRBJ2-7,few,TGTGCCAGTAATACCGGGACTACCCCGGGCGAGCAGTACTTC,CASNTGTTPGEQYF
TRBD2,TRBV20-1,TRBJ2-7,many,TGCAGTGCTTGGACTAGCGGGAAGGGCGAGCAGTACTTC,CSAWTSGKGEQYF
TRBD1,TRBV6-5,TRBJ2-7,-,TGTGCCAGCAGTTACTCGGGGACAGGTAGCTACGAGCAGTACTTC,CASSYSGTGSYEQYF
-,TRBV30,TRBJ1-6,many,TGTGCCTGGAGTGTACTAATGGCTTTCAATTCACCCCTCCACTTT,CAWSVLMAFNSPLHF
TRBD1,TRBV14,TRBJ2-7,many,TGTGCCAGCAGCCAGACAGGGGTAACCTACGAGCAGTACTTC,CASSQTGVTYEQYF
-,TRBV6-2/TRBV6-3,TRBJ2-7,few,TGTGCCAGCAGCCCCGGGCCCTACCGCTCAGAGCAGTACTTC,CASSPGPYRSEQYF
TRBD2,TRBV7-2,TRBJ2-1,-,TGTGCCAGCAGCTACGTAGCGGGAGCTAGGTATGGTGAGCAGTTCTTC,CASSYVAGARYGEQFF
-,TRBV14,TRBJ2-7,-,TGTGCCAGCAGCCAAGAGAGGATCTCCTACGAGCAGTACTTC,CASSQERISYEQYF
-,TRBV7-6,TRBJ2-5,few,TGTGCCAGCAGCTTAACGTTCCGGGTTCAAGAGACCCAGTACTTC,CASSLTFRVQETQYF
-,TRBV19,TRBJ1-1,-,TGTGCCAGTAGTATCCCCGACAGTTTTAAGACTGAAGCTTTCTTT,CASSIPDSFKTEAFF
-,TRBV14,TRBJ1-3,-,-,CASSQGFGTGNTVYF
TRBD1,TRBV4-3,TRBJ2-7,many,TGCGCCAGCAGCCAGGACAGGGTCTCCTACGAGCAGTACTTC,CASSQDRVSYEQYF
-,TRBV3-1,TRBJ1-2,few,TGTGCCAGCAGCCCGCCCCCTGGGATTCGAACTAACTATGGCTACACCTTC,CASSPPPGIRTNYGYTF
TRBD2,TRBV20-1,TRBJ2-7,few,TGCAGTGCTAGAGTCAATCCGGCGGGGGGCGAGCAGTACTTC,CSARVNPAGGEQYF
-,TRBV6-2/TRBV6-3,TRBJ1-5,few,TGTGCCAGCAGCTCGTTATGGCTTGGGGACAAAGGCGATCAGCCCCAGCATTTT,CASSSLWLGDKGDQPQHF